What follows are 32 T cell receptor beta chains derived from one specimen sequenced in a study of blood T cell repertoires in COVID-19. TCRdb keeps only in-frame clones here, not all; method: immunoSEQ multiplex PCR. This sample carries some 80,000 clones, roughly 87% of them seen once, and the ten largest clones take about 2.9%. Sample: peripheral blood. The source of these receptors is a woman between 50 and 59 years old with active or convalescent COVID-19.

The J gene is TRBJ1-2, the V gene TRBV14; 8 bases map to TRBD1. Germline-derived CDR1 and CDR2 are SGHDN and FVKESK. This CDR3 is 14 amino acids long. The trim removed 4 bases at V and 4 bases at J, leaving 5 bases unmatched. This CDR3 is CASSPGGRGYGYTF. The CDR3 bases are TGTGCCAGCAGCCCAGGGGGCCGCGGCTATGGCTACACCTTC.

Points on this clone: Other DNA sequences from this sample encode an identical CDR3 as well. The J gene is TRBJ1-1, the V gene TRBV7-9; 11 bases are shared with TRBD1. The CDR3 runs to 16 residues. V gave up 1 base and J gave up 1 base; unmatched junction bases: 2. CDR1 is SEHNR and CDR2 is FQNEAQ in the germline V gene (reference sequence). CDR3 protein: CASSLGDRGRNTEAFF. The CDR3 bases are TGTGCCAGCAGCTTAGGGGACAGGGGGAGGAACACTGAAGCTTTCTTT.

The V call is TRBV5-1, the J call TRBJ2-5; 9 nucleotides align to TRBD1. V dropped 5 bases and J dropped 5; count of bases not matched to a gene: 7. The CDR3 length is 14 residues. Germline CDR1 and CDR2: SGHRS and YFSETQ. CDR3 sequence reads: CASSVGQGSETQYF. Here the CDR3 DNA reads TGCGCCAGCAGTGTGGGACAGGGATCGGAGACCCAGTACTTC.

This chain's CDR3 is CASSLEVARAHEQYF. For the CDR3, the DNA is TGTGCCAGCAGCTTGGAGGTCGCCAGGGCCCACGAGCAGTACTTC. The chain joins TRBV5-5 to TRBJ2-7; D perhaps matches TRBD1 (5 bases). V gave up 0 bases and J gave up 5 bases, with 15 bases separating them. The CDR3 has 15 amino acids. In germline, CDR1 is SGHKS, CDR2 YYEKEE (reference sequence).

The chain recombines TRBV7-2 with TRBJ2-5; D is uncertain. The V and J ends lost 5 bases and 2 bases respectively, with 3 bases between them. The CDR3 runs to 11 residues. CDR1 and CDR2 (germline): SGHTA, FQGNSA. This chain's CDR3 is CASSRQETQYF. The CDR3 coding sequence is TGTGCCAGCAGCCGGCAAGAGACCCAGTACTTC.

This clone has a handful of counts. V is TRBV19 and J is TRBJ2-6; no reliable D call. The ends were cut back, 8 bases at V and 0 bases at J, with 8 bases in the middle. The CDR3 sequence is 14 residues long. Looked up from germline, CDR1 is LNHDA and CDR2 is SQIVND (reference sequence). Here the CDR3 DNA reads TGTGCCAGTTCTAACCCCTCTGGGGCCAACGTCCTGACTTTC. This sequence encodes CASSNPSGANVLTF.

The rearrangement links TRBV7-2 to TRBJ2-2; 9 bases align to TRBD1. Unmatched junction bases numbered 8, after V lost 5 bases and J lost 7 bases. The CDR3 sequence is 15 residues long. Germline loops: CDR1 SGHTA, CDR2 FQGNSA. CDR3: CASSPRQGGYGELFF. CDR3 DNA: TGTGCCAGCAGCCCCCGACAGGGGGGATACGGGGAGCTGTTTTTT.

The chain links TRBV5-1 to TRBJ2-5, with D possibly matching TRBD1 (7 bases). The CDR3 extends over 14 amino acids. Germline V CDR1 and CDR2: SGHRS, YFSETQ. The germline V and J ends were trimmed by 1 base and 1 base, with 8 bases remaining between them. This CDR3 reads CASSLQGGQETQYF. As DNA, the CDR3 is TGCGCCAGCAGCTTGCAGGGGGGCCAAGAGACCCAGTACTTC.

The chain recombines TRBV24-1 with TRBJ2-3; D is possibly TRBD2 (6 bases). V shed 3 bases and J shed 4 bases, with 13 bases lying between them. The CDR3 consists of 15 residues. CDR1 and CDR2 from the germline V gene are KGHDR and SFDVKD. In DNA form, the CDR3 reads TGTGCCACCAGTGATCGTTCCGGAGGGGCAGATACGCAGTATTTT. Residues: CATSDRSGGADTQYF.

The chain has TRBV15 and TRBJ2-5; 11 positions match TRBD1. Germline V gives CDR1 LNHNV, CDR2 YYDKDF (reference sequence). Trimming took 1 base from V and 4 from J; bases not matched to a gene: 5. This CDR3 contains 16 residues. The CDR3 DNA follows: TGTGCCACCAGCAGAGTGACCGGGACAGGGGGAGAGACCCAGTACTTC. This sequence encodes CATSRVTGTGGETQYF.

The chain carries TRBV29-1 and TRBJ2-5, with D hard to call. Germline CDR1 reads SQVTM; CDR2 reads ANQGSEA. The CDR3 consists of 12 residues. The ends were cut back, 7 bases at V and 5 bases at J, with 14 bases in the middle. The CDR3 is CSGAEPQETQYF. CDR3 bases: TGCAGCGGTGCGGAGCCCCAGGAGACCCAGTACTTC.

This sequence joins TRBV27 and TRBJ1-2, with D possibly matching TRBD1 (6 bases). Looked up from germline, CDR1 is MNHEY and CDR2 is SMNVEV (reference sequence). This CDR3 is 15 amino acids long. V dropped 4 bases and J dropped 4 bases, with 16 bases sitting between them. The CDR3, as DNA: TGTGCCAGCAGTTCAGCGATGACAGGAACCTATGGCTACACCTTC. This codes for CASSSAMTGTYGYTF.

The chain carries TRBV24-1 and TRBJ2-7, with D perhaps matching TRBD2 (5 bases). V lost 11 bases to trimming and J lost 2 bases, with 27 bases between them. CDR3 size: 17 residues. Per the germline V gene, CDR1 is KGHDR and CDR2 is SFDVKD. The CDR3 DNA follows: TGTGCCAAACGCGAGGCCGAAAGGGAGCGAAGTCCCTACGAGCAGTACTTC. Encoded protein: CAKREAERERSPYEQYF.

The V gene is TRBV7-9, the J gene TRBJ2-7; D might be TRBD2 (5 bases). The germline V gene has CDR1 SEHNR and CDR2 FQNEAQ (reference sequence). V gave up 6 bases and J gave up 3 bases, with 12 bases separating them. CDR3 length: 13 amino acids. The CDR3 is CASRSGSHYEQYF. CDR3 in DNA: TGTGCCAGCAGGTCGGGGTCGCACTACGAGCAGTACTTC.

The chain joins TRBV11-1 to TRBJ2-1; TRBD2 aligns across 7 bases. With V trimmed by 4 bases and J by 6 bases, 12 bases remained unmatched. There are 16 residues in the CDR3. CDR1 is SGHAT, CDR2 FQDESV, per germline (reference sequence). CDR3 sequence reads: CASSSQIGLVSNEQFF. CDR3 DNA: TGTGCCAGCAGCTCCCAAATAGGACTAGTTAGCAATGAGCAGTTCTTC.

The rearrangement links TRBV28 to TRBJ1-4; TRBD1 might be the D (5 bases). The V gene lost 2 bases and the J gene lost 0 bases, with 10 bases spanning the gap. The CDR3 runs to 16 residues. Germline V lookup: CDR1 MDHEN, CDR2 SYDVKM. In nucleotides, the CDR3 is TGTGCCAGCAGTTTACGCGGGGCAGCAACTAATGAAAAACTGTTTTTT. This translates into CASSLRGAATNEKLFF.

The chain carries TRBV9 and TRBJ1-1; the match to TRBD1 covers 7 bases. Germline loops: CDR1 SGDLS, CDR2 YYNGEE. CDR3 length equals 12 residues. J gave up 8 bases and V 3 bases, and 4 bases lay outside the gene matches. This CDR3 reads CASSARDREAFF. The CDR3 bases are TGTGCCAGCAGCGCCCGGGACAGAGAAGCTTTCTTT.

This chain joins TRBV9 and TRBJ2-2; TRBD2 might be the D (6 bases). Trimming cost V 1 base and J 5 bases, with 18 bases left between them. The germline gives CDR1 SGDLS, CDR2 YYNGEE. The CDR3 runs 17 residues. CDR3 bases: TGTGCCAGCAGCGTAAGTTCCCGGAGCGGGTTGACCGGGGAGCTGTTTTTT. As protein: CASSVSSRSGLTGELFF.

The chain joins TRBV11-2 to TRBJ1-1; 10 bases agree with TRBD1. The CDR3 is 18 amino acids. With 3 bases clipped from V and 1 base from J, the junction kept 11 bases outside the gene matches. CDR1 is SGHAT and CDR2 is FQNNGV in the germline V gene. The CDR3: CASSLADRGQWSNTEAFF. In DNA, the CDR3 is TGTGCCAGCAGCTTGGCTGACAGGGGGCAATGGTCGAACACTGAAGCTTTCTTT.

This clone was observed a few times. The sample contains more than one DNA sequence encoding this CDR3. This rearrangement joins TRBV29-1 to TRBJ1-2; tentative D call: TRBD1 (6 bases). The germline CDR1 and CDR2 sequences are SQVTM and ANQGSEA. The V and J ends lost 3 bases and 4 bases respectively, with 9 bases between them. CDR3 length: 12 amino acids. The CDR3 nucleotides are TGCAGCGTTGATGACAGGATCTATGGCTACACCTTC. Translating gives CSVDDRIYGYTF.

The V gene is TRBV15, the J gene TRBJ2-3, with TRBD2 matching over 16 bases. The germline gives CDR1 LNHNV, CDR2 YYDKDF (reference sequence). The CDR3 totals 18 residues. Losses at the gene ends were 6 bases for V and 2 bases for J; bases not matched to a gene: 8. The chain's CDR3 is CATRPGLAGGRTTDTQYF. As DNA, the CDR3 is TGTGCCACCAGGCCGGGACTAGCGGGGGGGCGGACCACAGATACGCAGTATTTT. The full variable domain, with the rest looked up from reference TRBV15 and TRBJ2-3, is DAMVIQNPRYQVTQFGKPVTLSCSQTLNHNVMYWYQQKSSQAPKLLFHYYDKDFNNEADTPDNFQSRRPNTSFCFLDIRSPGLGDTAMYLCATRPGLAGGRTTDTQYFGPGTRLTVL.

As for this clone: A junction boundary mismatches the germline segment, possibly from a read error. The rearrangement links TRBV7-9 to TRBJ1-2, with TRBD1 matching 10 bases. CDR1 and CDR2 (germline): SEHNR, FQNEAQ (reference sequence). The CDR3 covers 15 residues. DNA for the CDR3: TGTGCCAGCAGGGCCGGGACAGGGGCTAACCATGGCTACACCTTC. Translation gives CASRAGTGANHGYTF.

DNA of the CDR3: TGTGCCAGCCACGGACAGTTGAACACTGAAGCTTTCTTT. This sequence encodes CASHGQLNTEAFF. The gene calls are TRBV6-6 and TRBJ1-1, with D possibly being TRBD1 (6 bases). Germline V gene lookup returns CDR1 MNHNY and CDR2 SVGAGI (reference sequence). Deletions cut 8 bases from V and 0 bases from J, with 10 bases between. The CDR3 has 13 residues.

V gene TRBV24-1 combines with J gene TRBJ1-6; TRBD1 might be the D (5 bases). Germline lookup yields CDR1 KGHDR and CDR2 SFDVKD. V lost 7 bases, J lost 7 bases, and 10 bases lay in between. This CDR3 is built from 13 residues. Written as DNA, the CDR3 is TGTGCCACCAGAGCAGGGCGCAATTCACCCCTCCACTTT. As protein: CATRAGRNSPLHF.

The chain uses TRBV7-9 and TRBJ1-1; D uncertain. The CDR3 runs 14 residues. V dropped 1 base and J dropped 1 base, with 7 bases sitting between them. From germline, CDR1 is SEHNR and CDR2 FQNEAQ (reference sequence). The CDR3 DNA follows: TGTGCCAGCAGCTTAGTCATTTCGAACACTGAAGCTTTCTTT. Its translation is CASSLVISNTEAFF.

In the case of this clone: One end of the junction varies from germline; a read error may be responsible. DNA of the CDR3: TGTGCCAGCAGCTCCTCGACTAGCATAGATACGCAGTATTTT. It translates to CASSSSTSIDTQYF. The V call is TRBV7-2, the J call TRBJ2-3, with 7 bases lining up with TRBD2. CDR1 is SGHTA, CDR2 FQGNSA, per germline. The CDR3 is made up of 14 amino acids.

This rearrangement joins TRBV6-5 to TRBJ2-5, with 9 bases matching TRBD1. The ends lost 2 bases at V and 11 bases at J; junction bases unmatched: 9. The length of the CDR3 is 14 residues. Germline V gene data show CDR1 as MNHEY and CDR2 as SVGAGI. CDR3 nucleotide sequence: TGTGCCAGCAGTTACGAGGACAGGGGTTATGAGCAGTACTTC. Protein: CASSYEDRGYEQYF.

This clone was seen once. V gene TRBV6-5 combines with J gene TRBJ2-7; 8 bases line up with TRBD2. The germline V gene has CDR1 MNHEY and CDR2 SVGAGI. Losses at the gene ends were 6 bases for V and 4 bases for J; bases not matched to a gene: 11. This CDR3 is 15 amino acids long. The CDR3 DNA follows: TGTGCCAGCAGCGGCGAGCGGGGGAAAATTTACGAGCAGTACTTC. Protein: CASSGERGKIYEQYF.

The gene calls are TRBV7-9 and TRBJ2-5; 8 bases align to TRBD1. Unmatched junction bases numbered 12, after V lost 5 bases and J lost 4 bases. There are 16 residues in the CDR3. CDR1 is SEHNR, CDR2 FQNEAQ, per germline (reference sequence). The CDR3 region is CASSADARTGRETQYF. The CDR3 coding sequence is TGTGCCAGCAGCGCCGACGCCAGGACAGGGAGAGAGACCCAGTACTTC.

V and J are TRBV5-6 and TRBJ2-1, with 10 bases identical to TRBD1. CDR1 SGHDT and CDR2 YYEEEE come from the germline V gene. V was clipped by 3 bases and J by 9 bases; unmatched bases: 9. The CDR3 covers 15 residues. Here the CDR3 reads CASSSRDRGLSEQFF. The CDR3, as DNA: TGTGCCAGCAGCTCCCGGGACAGGGGATTGAGTGAGCAGTTCTTC.

The chain carries TRBV6-5 and TRBJ1-6; perhaps TRBD1 as D (5 bases). The CDR3 consists of 13 residues. The germline V gene encodes CDR1 MNHEY and CDR2 SVGAGI. V gave up 4 bases and J gave up 9 bases, with 10 bases separating them. The CDR3 protein is CASSSHDSSPLHF. The CDR3 nucleotides are TGTGCCAGCAGTTCCCATGACAGTTCACCCCTCCACTTT.

J is TRBJ2-5 and V is TRBV3-1 (or the pseudogene TRBV3-2); D may be TRBD2 (7 bases). CDR3 size: 15 residues. Deletions cut 2 bases from V and 1 base from J, with 11 bases between. The germline gives CDR1 LGHDT, CDR2 YNNKEL (reference sequence). CDR3 in amino acids: CASSQQGRVQETQYF. The DNA of the CDR3 is TGTGCCAGCAGCCAACAGGGGAGGGTCCAAGAGACCCAGTACTTC.